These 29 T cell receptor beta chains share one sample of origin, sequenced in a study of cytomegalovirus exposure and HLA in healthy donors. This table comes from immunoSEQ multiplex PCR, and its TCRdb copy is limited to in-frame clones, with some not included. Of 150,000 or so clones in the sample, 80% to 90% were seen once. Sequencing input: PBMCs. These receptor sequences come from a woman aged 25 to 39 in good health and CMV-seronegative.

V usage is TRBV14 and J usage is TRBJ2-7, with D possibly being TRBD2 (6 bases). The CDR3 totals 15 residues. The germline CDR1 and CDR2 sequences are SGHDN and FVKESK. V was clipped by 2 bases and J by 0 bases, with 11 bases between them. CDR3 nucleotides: TGTGCCAGCAGCCAACCGGTCGGGAGCTCCTACGAGCAGTACTTC. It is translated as CASSQPVGSSYEQYF.

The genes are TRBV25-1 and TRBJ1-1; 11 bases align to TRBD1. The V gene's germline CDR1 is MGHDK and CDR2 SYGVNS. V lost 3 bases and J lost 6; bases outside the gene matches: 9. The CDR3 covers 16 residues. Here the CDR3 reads CASSDLQGQGVSEAFF. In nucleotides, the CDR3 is TGTGCCAGCAGTGACCTCCAGGGACAGGGGGTATCTGAAGCTTTCTTT.

CDR3 nucleotide sequence: TGTGCCAGCAGCCCCCACCCACAGGGTTCATTTGAAGCTTTCTTT. This sequence encodes CASSPHPQGSFEAFF. J is TRBJ1-1 and V is TRBV9, with D possibly TRBD1 on 6 matching bases. Between the trimmed V and J ends, which lost 4 bases and 7 bases, there was a span of 20 bases. Germline V gives CDR1 SGDLS, CDR2 YYNGEE. The CDR3 contains 15 residues.

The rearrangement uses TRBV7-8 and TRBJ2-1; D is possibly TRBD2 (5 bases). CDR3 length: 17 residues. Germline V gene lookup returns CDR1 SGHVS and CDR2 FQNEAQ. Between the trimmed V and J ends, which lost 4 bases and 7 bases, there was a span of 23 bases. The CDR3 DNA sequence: TGTGCCAGCAGCTCCGACCAGGCCGGGATACGGAATAATGAGCAGTTCTTC. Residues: CASSSDQAGIRNNEQFF. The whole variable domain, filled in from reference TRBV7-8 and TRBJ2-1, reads GAGVSQSPRYKVAKRGQDVALRCDPISGHVSLFWYQQALGQGPEFLTYFQNEAQLDKSGLPSDRFFAERPEGSVSTLKIQRTQQEDSAVYLCASSSDQAGIRNNEQFFGPGTRLTVL.

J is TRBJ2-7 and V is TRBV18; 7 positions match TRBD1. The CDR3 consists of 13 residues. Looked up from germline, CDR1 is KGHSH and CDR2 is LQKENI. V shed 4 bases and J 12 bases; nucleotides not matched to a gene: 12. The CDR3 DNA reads TGTGCCAGCTCACTGGGGACAGATCGTGGGGTGTACTTC. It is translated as CASSLGTDRGVYF.

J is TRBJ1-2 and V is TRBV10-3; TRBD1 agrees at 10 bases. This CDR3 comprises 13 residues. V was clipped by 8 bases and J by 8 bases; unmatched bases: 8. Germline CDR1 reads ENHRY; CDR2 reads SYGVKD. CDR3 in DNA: TGTGCCATCGAACGACAGGGGGCGCAGGGCTACACCTTC. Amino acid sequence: CAIERQGAQGYTF.

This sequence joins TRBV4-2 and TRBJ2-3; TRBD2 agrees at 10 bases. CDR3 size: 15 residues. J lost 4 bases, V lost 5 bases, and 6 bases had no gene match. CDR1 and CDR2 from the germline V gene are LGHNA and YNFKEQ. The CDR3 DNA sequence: TGTGCCAGCAGCAGAGCTAGCGGGGGAGCAGATACGCAGTATTTT. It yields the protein CASSRASGGADTQYF.

Here the CDR3 DNA reads TGCGCCAGCAGCTTGGATGTCAGCTACGAGCAGTACTTC. Residues: CASSLDVSYEQYF. The chain couples TRBV5-1 to TRBJ2-7; D gene ambiguous. Per germline, CDR1 SGHRS and CDR2 YFSETQ. The CDR3 consists of 13 residues. V dropped 0 bases and J dropped 3 bases, with 7 bases sitting between them.

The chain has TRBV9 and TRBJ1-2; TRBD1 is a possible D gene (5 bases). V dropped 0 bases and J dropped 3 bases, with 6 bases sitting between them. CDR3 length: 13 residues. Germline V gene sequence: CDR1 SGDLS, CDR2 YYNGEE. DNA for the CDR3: TGTGCCAGCAGCGTAGAACAGGACTATGGCTACACCTTC. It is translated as CASSVEQDYGYTF.

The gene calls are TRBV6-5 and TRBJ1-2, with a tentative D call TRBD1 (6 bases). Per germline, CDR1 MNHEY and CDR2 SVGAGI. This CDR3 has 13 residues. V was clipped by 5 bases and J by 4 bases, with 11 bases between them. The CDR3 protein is CASSGGQLYGYTF. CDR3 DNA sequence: TGTGCCAGCAGTGGAGGACAGCTCTATGGCTACACCTTC.

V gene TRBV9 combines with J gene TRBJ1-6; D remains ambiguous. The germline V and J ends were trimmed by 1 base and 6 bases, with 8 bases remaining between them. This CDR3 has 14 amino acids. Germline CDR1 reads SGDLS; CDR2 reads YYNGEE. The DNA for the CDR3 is TGTGCCAGCAGCGTACGGGGTTCTAATTCACCCCTCCACTTT. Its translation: CASSVRGSNSPLHF.

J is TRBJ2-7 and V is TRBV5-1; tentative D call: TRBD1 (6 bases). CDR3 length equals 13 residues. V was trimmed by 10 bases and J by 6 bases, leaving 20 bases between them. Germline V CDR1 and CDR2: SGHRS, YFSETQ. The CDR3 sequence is CAGRAGVVGEQYF. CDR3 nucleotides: TGCGCCGGTCGCGCAGGGGTTGTAGGCGAGCAGTACTTC.

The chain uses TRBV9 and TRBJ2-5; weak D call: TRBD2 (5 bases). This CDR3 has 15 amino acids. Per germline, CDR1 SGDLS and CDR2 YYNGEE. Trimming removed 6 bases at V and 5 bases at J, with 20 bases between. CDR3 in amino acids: CASTTDVGALETQYF. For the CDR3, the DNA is TGTGCCAGCACCACTGACGTGGGAGCTTTGGAGACCCAGTACTTC.

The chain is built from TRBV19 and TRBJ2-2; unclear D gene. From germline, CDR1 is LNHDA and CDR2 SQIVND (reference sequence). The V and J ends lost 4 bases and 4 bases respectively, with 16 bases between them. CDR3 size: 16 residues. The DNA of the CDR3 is TGTGCCAGTAGTACTAGGTCACACCGAGGCACCGGGGAGCTGTTTTTT. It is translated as CASSTRSHRGTGELFF.

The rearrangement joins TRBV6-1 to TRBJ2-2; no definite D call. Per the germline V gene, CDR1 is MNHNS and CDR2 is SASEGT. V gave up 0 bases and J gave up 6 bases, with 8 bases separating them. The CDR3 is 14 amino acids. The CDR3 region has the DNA TGTGCCAGCAGTGAAGCCCCGTTCCCCGGGGAGCTGTTTTTT. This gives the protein CASSEAPFPGELFF.

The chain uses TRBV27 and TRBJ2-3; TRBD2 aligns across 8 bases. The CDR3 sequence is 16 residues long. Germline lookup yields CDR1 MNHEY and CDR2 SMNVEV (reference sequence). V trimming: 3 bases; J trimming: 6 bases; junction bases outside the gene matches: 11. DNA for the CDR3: TGTGCCAGCAGTTTCTTTGCGGGGGGTTCTATTGATACGCAGTATTTT. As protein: CASSFFAGGSIDTQYF.

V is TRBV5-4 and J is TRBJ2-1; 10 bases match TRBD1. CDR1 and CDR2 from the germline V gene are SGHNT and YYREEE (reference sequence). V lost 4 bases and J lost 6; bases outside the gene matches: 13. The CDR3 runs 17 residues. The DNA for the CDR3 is TGTGCCAGCAGCCCCCCAGGTGGGGACAGGGGTATCAATGAGCAGTTCTTC. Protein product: CASSPPGGDRGINEQFF.

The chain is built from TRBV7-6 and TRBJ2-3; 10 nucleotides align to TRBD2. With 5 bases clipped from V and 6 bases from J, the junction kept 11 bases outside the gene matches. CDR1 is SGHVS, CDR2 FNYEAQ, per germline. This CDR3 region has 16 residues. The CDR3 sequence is CASSPGTSVRLDTQYF. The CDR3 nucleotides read TGTGCCAGCAGCCCCGGGACTAGCGTTCGATTGGATACGCAGTATTTT.

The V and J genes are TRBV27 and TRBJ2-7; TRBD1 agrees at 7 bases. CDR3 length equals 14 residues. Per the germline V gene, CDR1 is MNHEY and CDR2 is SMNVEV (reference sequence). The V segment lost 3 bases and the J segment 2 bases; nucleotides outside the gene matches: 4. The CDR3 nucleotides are TGTGCCAGCAGTTTTAGCGACAGGGCCTACGAGCAGTACTTC. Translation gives CASSFSDRAYEQYF.

The CDR3 DNA reads TGTGCCAGCAGTTACTCCAGGTCTGGAAACACCATATATTTT. Residues: CASSYSRSGNTIYF. This chain links TRBV6-5 with TRBJ1-3; no clear D. Trimming shortened V by 0 bases and J by 1 base, and 4 bases separated the two germline ends. Germline V CDR1 and CDR2: MNHEY, SVGAGI. This CDR3 is 14 amino acids long.

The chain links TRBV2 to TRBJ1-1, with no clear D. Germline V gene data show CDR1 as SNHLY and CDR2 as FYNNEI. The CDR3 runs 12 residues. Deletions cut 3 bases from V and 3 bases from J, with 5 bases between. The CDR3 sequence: CASSDLYTEAFF. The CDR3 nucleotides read TGTGCCAGCAGTGACCTTTACACTGAAGCTTTCTTT.

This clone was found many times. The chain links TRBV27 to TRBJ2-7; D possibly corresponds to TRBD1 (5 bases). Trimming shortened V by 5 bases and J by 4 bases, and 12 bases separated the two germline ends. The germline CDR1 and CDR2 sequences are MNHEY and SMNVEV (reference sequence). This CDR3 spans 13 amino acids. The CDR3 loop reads CASSNDRVYEQYF. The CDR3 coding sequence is TGTGCCAGCAGTAACGACAGAGTTTACGAGCAGTACTTC.

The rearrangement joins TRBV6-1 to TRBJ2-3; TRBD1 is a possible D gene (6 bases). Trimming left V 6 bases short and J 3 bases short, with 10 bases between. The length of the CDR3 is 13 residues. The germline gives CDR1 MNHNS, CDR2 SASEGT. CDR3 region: CASRLTGTDTQYF. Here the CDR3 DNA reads TGTGCCAGCAGACTTACAGGGACAGATACGCAGTATTTT.

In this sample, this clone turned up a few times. The CDR3 reads CASSDPPGTGGTDTQYF. In DNA form, the CDR3 reads TGTGCCAGCAGTGACCCCCCCGGGACAGGGGGCACAGATACGCAGTATTTT. The rearrangement links TRBV6-1 to TRBJ2-3; 10 positions match TRBD1. The J segment lost 1 base and the V segment lost 3 bases, leaving 7 bases of the junction unmatched. This CDR3 spans 17 amino acids. Germline V lookup: CDR1 MNHNS, CDR2 SASEGT.

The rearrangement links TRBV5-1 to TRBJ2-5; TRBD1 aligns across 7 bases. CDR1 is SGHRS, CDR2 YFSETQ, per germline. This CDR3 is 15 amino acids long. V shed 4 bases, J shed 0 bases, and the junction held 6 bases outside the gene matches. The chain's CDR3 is CASSRDRPNQETQYF. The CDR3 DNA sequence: TGCGCCAGCAGCAGGGACAGACCAAACCAAGAGACCCAGTACTTC.

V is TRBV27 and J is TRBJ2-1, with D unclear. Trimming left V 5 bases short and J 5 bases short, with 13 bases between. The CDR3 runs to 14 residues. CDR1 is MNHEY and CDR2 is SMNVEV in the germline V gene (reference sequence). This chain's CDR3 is CASSPHQIHNEQFF. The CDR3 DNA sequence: TGTGCCAGCAGTCCACACCAGATCCACAATGAGCAGTTCTTC.

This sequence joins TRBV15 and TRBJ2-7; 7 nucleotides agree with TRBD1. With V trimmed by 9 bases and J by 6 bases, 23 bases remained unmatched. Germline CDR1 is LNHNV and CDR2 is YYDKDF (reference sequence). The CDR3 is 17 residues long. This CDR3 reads CATPPRQPQGPCFEQYF. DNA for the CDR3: TGTGCCACACCTCCTCGGCAGCCACAGGGGCCTTGCTTCGAGCAGTACTTC.

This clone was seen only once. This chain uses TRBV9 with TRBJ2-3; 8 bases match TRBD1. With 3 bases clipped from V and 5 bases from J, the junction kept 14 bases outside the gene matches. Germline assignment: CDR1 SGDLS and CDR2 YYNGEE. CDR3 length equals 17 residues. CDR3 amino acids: CASSERQGSMTRDTQYF. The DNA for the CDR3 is TGTGCCAGCAGCGAAAGACAGGGGAGTATGACCCGAGATACGCAGTATTTT.

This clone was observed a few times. The CDR3 sequence is CASSPLGSNSPLHF. The CDR3 nucleotides are TGTGCCAGCTCGCCGCTAGGGAGTAATTCACCCCTCCACTTT. J is TRBJ1-6 and V is TRBV18; D unresolved. Trimming took off 6 bases at V and 6 bases at J, with 12 bases between the two ends. Looked up from germline, CDR1 is KGHSH and CDR2 is LQKENI. The CDR3 covers 14 residues.